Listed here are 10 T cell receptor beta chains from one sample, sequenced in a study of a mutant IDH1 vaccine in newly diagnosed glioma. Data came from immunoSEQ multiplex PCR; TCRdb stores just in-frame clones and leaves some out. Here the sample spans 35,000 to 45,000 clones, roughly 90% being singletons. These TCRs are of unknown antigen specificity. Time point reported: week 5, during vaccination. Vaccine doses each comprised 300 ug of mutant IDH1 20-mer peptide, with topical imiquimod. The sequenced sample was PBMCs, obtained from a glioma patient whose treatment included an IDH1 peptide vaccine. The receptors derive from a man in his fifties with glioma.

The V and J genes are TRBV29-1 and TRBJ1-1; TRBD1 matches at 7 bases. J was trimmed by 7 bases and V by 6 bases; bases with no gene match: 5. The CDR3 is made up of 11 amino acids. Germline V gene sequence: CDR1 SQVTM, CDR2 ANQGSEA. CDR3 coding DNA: TGCAGCGTCTCCAGACAGGGTGAAGCTTTCTTT. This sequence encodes CSVSRQGEAFF.

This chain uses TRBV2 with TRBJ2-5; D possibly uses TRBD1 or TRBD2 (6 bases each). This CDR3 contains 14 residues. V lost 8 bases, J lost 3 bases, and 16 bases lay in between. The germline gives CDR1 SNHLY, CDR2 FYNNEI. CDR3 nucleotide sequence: TGTGCCAGCCTGAGGGGGGCGGGGAAAGAGACCCAGTACTTC. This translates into CASLRGAGKETQYF. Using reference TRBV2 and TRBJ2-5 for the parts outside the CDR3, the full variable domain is EPEVTQTPSHQVTQMGQEVILRCVPISNHLYFYWYRQILGQKVEFLVSFYNNEISEKSEIFDDQFSVERPDGSNFTLKIRSTKLEDSAMYFCASLRGAGKETQYFGPGTRLLVL.

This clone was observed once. The CDR3 bases are TGTGCCAGCAGCTTAGGAAGGGATTATGGCTACACCTTC. Translating it yields CASSLGRDYGYTF. V is TRBV7-8 and J is TRBJ1-2; D call uncertain. The CDR3 is 13 residues long. Germline CDR1 is SGHVS and CDR2 is FQNEAQ. Trimming shortened V by 1 base and J by 5 bases, and 8 bases separated the two germline ends.

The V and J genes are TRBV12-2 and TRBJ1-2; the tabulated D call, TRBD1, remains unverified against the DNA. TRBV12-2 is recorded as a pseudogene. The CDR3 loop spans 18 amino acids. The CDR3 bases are TGTGCAAGTCGAACCCCCCGGGACAGGGGTAAGGGTAACTATGGCTACACCTTC. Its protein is CASRTPRDRGKGNYGYTF.

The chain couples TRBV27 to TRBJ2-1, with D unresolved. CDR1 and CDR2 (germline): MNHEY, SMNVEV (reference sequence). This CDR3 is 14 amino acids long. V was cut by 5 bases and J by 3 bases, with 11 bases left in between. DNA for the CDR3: TGTGCCAGCAGTACTTTCCTAGACTACAATGAGCAGTTCTTC. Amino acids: CASSTFLDYNEQFF.

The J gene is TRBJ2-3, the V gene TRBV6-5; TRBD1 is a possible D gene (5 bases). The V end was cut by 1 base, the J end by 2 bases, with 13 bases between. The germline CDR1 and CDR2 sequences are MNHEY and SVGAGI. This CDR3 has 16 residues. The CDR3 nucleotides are TGTGCCAGCAGTTACTATCCGGACACATACACAGATACGCAGTATTTT. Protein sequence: CASSYYPDTYTDTQYF.

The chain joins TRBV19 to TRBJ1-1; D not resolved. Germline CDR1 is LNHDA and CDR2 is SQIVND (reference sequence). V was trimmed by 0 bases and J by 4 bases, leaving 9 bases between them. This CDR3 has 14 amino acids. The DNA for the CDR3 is TGTGCCAGTAGTATAGATTCACGGGTCACTGAAGCTTTCTTT. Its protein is CASSIDSRVTEAFF.

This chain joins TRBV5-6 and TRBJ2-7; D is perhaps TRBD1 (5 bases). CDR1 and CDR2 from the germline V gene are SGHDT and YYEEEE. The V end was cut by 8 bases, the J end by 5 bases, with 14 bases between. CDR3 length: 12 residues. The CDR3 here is CARLTEGDEQYF. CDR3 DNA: TGTGCCAGACTTACAGAAGGGGACGAGCAGTACTTC.

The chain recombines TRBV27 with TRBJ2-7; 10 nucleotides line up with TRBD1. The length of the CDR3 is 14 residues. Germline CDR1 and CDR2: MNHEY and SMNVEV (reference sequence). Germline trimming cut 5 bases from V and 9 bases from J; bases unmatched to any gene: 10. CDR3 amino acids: CASSRGTGAPRQYF. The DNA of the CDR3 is TGTGCCAGCAGTCGTGGGACAGGGGCGCCAAGGCAGTACTTC.

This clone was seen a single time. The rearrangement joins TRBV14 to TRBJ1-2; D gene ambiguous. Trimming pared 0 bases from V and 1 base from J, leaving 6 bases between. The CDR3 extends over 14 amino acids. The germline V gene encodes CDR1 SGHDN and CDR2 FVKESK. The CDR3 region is CASSQDYLNYGYTF. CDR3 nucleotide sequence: TGTGCCAGCAGCCAAGATTACCTTAACTATGGCTACACCTTC.